This T cell receptor beta chain was recovered during a study of regulatory T cells in long-lasting Graves disease. Trimming cost V 8 bases and J 2 bases, with 12 bases left between them. The CDR3 extends over 13 amino acids. iRepertoire HTBI primers and Arm-PCR of CDR3 regions built TCR beta libraries. TCRdb processed the multiplex PCR reads anew with MiXCR; each CDR3 protein has one entry. Here the sample spans 450,000 or so distinct CDR3 sequences, less than 25% being singletons. Broader study findings: Accuracy might have suffered from few samples. Patients with persistent Graves' had lower TCR diversity than newly diagnosed patients.

The time point here: persistent/refractory GD, antithyroid drugs over 5 years with positive TRAb. PBMCs provided the RNA from which the TCR library was made. This clonotype was counted many times. Antigen unknown. The TCR originated in a female donor with Graves disease. The sample here was peripheral blood mononuclear cells (PBMCs), taken when the disease was refractory, from a patient treated with antithyroid drugs. The chain recombines TRBV12-3 or TRBV12-4 with TRBJ1-2, with D perhaps matching TRBD1 (5 bases). CDR3 amino acids: CASLGRDNYGYTF. In nucleotides, the CDR3 is TGTGCCAGCCTCGGACGGGACAACTATGGCTACACCTTC.